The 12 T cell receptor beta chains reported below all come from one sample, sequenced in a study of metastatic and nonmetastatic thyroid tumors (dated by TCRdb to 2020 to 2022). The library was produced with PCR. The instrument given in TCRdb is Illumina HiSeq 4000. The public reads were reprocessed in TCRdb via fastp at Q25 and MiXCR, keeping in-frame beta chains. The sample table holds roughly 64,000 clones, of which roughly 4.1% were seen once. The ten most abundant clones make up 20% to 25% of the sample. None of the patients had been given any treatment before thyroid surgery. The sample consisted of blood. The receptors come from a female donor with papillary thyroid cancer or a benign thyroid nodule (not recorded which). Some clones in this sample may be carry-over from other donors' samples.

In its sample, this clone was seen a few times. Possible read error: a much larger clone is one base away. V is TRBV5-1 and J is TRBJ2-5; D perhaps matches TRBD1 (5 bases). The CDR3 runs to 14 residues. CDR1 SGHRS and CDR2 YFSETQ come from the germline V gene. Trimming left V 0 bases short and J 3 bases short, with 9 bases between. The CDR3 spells CASSLAGHEETQYF. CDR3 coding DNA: TGCGCCAGCAGCTTGGCCGGACATGAAGAGACCCAGTACTTC. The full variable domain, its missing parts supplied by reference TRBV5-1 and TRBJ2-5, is KAGVTQTPRYLIKTRGQQVTLSCSPISGHRSVSWYQQTPGQGLQFLFEYFSETQRNKGNFPGRFSGRQFSNSRSEMNVSTLELGDSALYLCASSLAGHEETQYFGPGTRLLVL.

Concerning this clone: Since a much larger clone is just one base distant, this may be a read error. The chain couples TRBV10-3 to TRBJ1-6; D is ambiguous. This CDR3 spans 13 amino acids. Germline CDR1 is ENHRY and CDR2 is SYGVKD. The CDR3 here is CAITAGGNSSLHF. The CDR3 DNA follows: TGTGCCATCACAGCAGGTGGGAATTCATCCCTCCACTTT.

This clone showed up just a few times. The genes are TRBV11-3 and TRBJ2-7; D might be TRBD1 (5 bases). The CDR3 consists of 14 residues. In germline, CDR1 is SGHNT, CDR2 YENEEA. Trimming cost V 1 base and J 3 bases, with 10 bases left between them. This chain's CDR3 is CASSLVSGHYEQYF. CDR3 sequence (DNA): TGTGCCAGCAGCTTAGTTTCAGGGCACTACGAGCAGTACTTC. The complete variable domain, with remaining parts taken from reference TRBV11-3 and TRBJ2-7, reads EAGVVQSPRYKIIEKKQPVAFWCNPISGHNTLYWYLQNLGQGPELLIRYENEEAVDDSQLPKDRFSAERLKGVDSTLKIQPAELGDSAVYLCASSLVSGHYEQYFGPGTRLTVT.

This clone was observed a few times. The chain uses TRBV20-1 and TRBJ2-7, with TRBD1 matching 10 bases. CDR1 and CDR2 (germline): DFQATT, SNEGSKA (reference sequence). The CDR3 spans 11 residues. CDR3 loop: CSPGQGSEQYF. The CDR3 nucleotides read TGCAGCCCGGGACAGGGGTCCGAGCAGTACTTC.

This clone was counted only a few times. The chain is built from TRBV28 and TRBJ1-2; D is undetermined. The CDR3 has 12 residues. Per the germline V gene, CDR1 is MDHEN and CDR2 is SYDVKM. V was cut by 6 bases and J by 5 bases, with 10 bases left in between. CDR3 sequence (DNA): TGTGCCAGCAGGAATACTAGGTATGGCTACACCTTC. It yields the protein CASRNTRYGYTF.

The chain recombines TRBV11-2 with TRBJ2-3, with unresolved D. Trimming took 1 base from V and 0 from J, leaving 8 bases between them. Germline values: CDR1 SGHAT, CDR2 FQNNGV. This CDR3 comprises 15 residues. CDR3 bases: TGTGCCAGCAGCTTAGTGGGGAAAAGCACAGATACGCAGTATTTT. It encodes CASSLVGKSTDTQYF.

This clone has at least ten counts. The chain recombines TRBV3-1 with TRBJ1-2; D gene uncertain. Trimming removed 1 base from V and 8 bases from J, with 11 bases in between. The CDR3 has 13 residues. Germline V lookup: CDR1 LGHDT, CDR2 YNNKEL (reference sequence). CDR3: CASSQGHLEGYTF. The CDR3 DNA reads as TGTGCCAGCAGCCAAGGACACCTGGAGGGCTACACCTTC.

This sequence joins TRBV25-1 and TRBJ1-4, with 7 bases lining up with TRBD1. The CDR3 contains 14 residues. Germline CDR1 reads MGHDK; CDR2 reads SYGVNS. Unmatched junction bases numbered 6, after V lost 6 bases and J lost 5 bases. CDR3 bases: TGTGCCAGCAGCGCAACAGGGGCCAATGAAAAACTGTTTTTT. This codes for CASSATGANEKLFF.

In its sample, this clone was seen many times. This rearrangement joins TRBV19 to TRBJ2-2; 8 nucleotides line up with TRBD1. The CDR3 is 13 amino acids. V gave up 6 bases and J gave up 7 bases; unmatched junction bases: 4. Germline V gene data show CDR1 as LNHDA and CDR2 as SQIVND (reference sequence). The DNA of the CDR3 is TGTGCCAGTAGCTCACAGGGGGTCGGGGAGCTGTTTTTT. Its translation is CASSSQGVGELFF.

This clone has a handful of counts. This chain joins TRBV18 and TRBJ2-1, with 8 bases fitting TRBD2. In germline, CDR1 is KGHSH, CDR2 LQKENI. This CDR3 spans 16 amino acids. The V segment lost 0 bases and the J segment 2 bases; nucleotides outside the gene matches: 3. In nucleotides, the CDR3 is TGTGCCAGCTCACCACCGAACGGGAGGGCCTACAATGAGCAGTTCTTC. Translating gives CASSPPNGRAYNEQFF.

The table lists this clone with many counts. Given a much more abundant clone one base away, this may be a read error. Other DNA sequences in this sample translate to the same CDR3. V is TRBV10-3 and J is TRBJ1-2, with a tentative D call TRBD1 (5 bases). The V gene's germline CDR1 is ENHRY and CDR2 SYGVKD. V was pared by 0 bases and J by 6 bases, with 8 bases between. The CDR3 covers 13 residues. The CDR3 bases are TGTGCCATCAGTGAGTCGCCGGGGGATGGCTACACCTTC. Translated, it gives CAISESPGDGYTF.

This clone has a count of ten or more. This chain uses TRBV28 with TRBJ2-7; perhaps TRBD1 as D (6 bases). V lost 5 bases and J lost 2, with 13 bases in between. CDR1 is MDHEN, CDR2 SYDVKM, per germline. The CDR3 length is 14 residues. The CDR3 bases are TGTGCCAGCAGTCTTACGGGACAAGCCTACGAGCAGTACTTC. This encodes CASSLTGQAYEQYF.